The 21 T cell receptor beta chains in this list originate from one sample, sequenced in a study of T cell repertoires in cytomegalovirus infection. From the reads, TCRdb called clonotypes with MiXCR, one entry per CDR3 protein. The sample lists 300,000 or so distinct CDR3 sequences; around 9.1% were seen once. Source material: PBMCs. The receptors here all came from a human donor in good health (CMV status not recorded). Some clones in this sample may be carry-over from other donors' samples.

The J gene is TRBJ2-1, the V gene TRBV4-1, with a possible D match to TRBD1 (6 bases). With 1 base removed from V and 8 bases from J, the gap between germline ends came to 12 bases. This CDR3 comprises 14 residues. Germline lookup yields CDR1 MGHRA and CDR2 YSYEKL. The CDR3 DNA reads TGCGCCAGCAGCCAAGTGGGGGCCCCGGATGAGCAGTTCTTC. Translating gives CASSQVGAPDEQFF.

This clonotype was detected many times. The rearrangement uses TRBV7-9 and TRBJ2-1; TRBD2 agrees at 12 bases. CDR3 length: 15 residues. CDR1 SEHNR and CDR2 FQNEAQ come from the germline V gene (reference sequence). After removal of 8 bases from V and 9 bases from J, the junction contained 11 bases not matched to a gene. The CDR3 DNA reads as TGTGCCAGCGGATCGACTAGCGGGGGCCACGGTGAGCAGTTCTTC. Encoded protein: CASGSTSGGHGEQFF. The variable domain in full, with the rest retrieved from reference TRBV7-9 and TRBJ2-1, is DTGVSQNPRHKITKRGQNVTFRCDPISEHNRLYWYRQTLGQGPEFLTYFQNEAQLEKSRLLSDRFSAERPKGSFSTLEIQRTEQGDSAMYLCASGSTSGGHGEQFFGPGTRLTVL.

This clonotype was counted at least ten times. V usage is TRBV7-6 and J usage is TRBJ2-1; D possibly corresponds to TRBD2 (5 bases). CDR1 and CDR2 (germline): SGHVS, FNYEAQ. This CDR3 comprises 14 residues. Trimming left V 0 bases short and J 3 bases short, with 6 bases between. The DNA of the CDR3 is TGTGCCAGCAGCTTAGCAGCGGACTACAATGAGCAGTTCTTC. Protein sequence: CASSLAADYNEQFF.

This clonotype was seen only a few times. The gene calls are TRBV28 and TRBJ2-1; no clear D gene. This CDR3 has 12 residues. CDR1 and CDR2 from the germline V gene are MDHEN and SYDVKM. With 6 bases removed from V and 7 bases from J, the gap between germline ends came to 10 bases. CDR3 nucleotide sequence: TGTGCCAGCAGCATTCAGAGGAATGAGCAGTTCTTC. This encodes CASSIQRNEQFF.

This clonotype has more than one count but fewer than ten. For the CDR3, the DNA is TGCAGCGCTGCCGGCGGGGGGTTTGGTGAGACCCAGTACTTC. Translating it yields CSAAGGGFGETQYF. The rearrangement uses TRBV29-1 and TRBJ2-5, with TRBD2 identical over 8 bases. CDR3 size: 14 residues. Germline V lookup: CDR1 SQVTM, CDR2 ANQGSEA. The trim removed 7 bases at V and 5 bases at J, leaving 12 bases unmatched.

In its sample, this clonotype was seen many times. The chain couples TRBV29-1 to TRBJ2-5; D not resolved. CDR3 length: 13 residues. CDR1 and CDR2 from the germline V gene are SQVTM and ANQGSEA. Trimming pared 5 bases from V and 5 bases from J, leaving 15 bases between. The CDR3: CSVRGRARETQYF. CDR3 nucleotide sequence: TGCAGCGTTCGAGGTAGGGCTCGGGAGACCCAGTACTTC. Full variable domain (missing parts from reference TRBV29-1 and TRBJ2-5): SAVISQKPSRDICQRGTSLTIQCQVDSQVTMMFWYRQQPGQSLTLIATANQGSEATYESGFVIDKFPISRPNLTFSTLTVSNMSPEDSSIYLCSVRGRARETQYFGPGTRLLVL.

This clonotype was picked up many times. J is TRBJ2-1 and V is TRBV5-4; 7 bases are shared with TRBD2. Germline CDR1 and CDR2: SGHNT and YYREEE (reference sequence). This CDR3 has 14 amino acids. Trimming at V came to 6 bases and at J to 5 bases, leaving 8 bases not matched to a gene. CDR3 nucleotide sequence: TGTGCCAGCAACGGAGCGGGGACCGACAATGAGCAGTTCTTC. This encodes CASNGAGTDNEQFF.

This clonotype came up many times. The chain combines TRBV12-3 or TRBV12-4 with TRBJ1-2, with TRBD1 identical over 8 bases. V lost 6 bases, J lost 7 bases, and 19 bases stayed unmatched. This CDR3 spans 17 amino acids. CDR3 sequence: CASRPLPTDRGPTGYTF. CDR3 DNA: TGTGCCAGCAGACCCCTCCCTACCGACAGGGGTCCTACTGGCTACACCTTC.

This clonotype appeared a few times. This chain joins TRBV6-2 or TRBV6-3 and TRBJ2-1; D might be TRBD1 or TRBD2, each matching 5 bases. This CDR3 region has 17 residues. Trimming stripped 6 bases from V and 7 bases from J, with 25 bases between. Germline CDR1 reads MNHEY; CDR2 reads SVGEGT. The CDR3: CASRPPFRESRGNEQFF. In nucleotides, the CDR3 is TGTGCCAGCAGACCTCCTTTCAGGGAATCCCGAGGGAATGAGCAGTTCTTC.

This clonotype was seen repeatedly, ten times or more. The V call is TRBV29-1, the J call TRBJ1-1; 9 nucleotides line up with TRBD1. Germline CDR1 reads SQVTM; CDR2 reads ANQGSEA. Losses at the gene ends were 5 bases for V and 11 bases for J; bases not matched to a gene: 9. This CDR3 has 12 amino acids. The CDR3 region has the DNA TGCAGCGTTCATCGGGACAGGGAGAGGGCTTTCTTT. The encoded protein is CSVHRDRERAFF.

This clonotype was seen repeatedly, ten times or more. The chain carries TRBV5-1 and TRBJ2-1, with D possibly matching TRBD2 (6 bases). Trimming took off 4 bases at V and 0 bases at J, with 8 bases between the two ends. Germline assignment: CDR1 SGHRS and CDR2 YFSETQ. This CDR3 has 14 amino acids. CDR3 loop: CASSMGGSYNEQFF. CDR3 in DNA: TGCGCCAGCAGCATGGGGGGCTCCTACAATGAGCAGTTCTTC.

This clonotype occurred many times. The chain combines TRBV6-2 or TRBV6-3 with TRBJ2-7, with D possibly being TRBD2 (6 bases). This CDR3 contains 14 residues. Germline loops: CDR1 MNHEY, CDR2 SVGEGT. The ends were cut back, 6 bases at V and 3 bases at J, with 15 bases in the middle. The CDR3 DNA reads TGTGCCAGCAGCCTCAGCGGGCCGTACTACGAGCAGTACGTC. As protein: CASSLSGPYYEQYV.

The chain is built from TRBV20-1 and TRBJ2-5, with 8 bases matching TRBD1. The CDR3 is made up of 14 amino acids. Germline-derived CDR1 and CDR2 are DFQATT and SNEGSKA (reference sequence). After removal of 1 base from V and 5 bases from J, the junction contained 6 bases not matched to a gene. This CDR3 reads CSARAGGAEETQYF. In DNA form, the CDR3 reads TGCAGTGCTAGAGCAGGGGGCGCGGAGGAGACCCAGTACTTC.

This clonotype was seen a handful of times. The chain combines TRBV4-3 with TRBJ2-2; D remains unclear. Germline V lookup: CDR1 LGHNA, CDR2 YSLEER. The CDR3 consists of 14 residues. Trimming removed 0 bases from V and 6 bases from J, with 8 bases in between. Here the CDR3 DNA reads TGCGCCAGCAGCCAAGACAAGGGTCCCGGGGAGCTGTTTTTT. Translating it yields CASSQDKGPGELFF.

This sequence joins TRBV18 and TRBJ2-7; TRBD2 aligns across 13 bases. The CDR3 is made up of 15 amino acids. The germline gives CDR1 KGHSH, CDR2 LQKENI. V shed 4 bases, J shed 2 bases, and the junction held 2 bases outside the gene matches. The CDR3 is CASSLGLAGAYEQYV. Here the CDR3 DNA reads TGTGCCAGCTCACTCGGACTAGCGGGGGCCTACGAGCAGTACGTC.

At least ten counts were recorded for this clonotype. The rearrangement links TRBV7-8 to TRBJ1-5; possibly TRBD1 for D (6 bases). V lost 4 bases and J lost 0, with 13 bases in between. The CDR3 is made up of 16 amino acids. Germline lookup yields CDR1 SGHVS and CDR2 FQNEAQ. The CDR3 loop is CASSSQRGGSNQPQHF. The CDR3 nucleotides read TGTGCCAGCAGCTCCCAAAGGGGGGGTAGCAATCAGCCCCAGCATTTT.

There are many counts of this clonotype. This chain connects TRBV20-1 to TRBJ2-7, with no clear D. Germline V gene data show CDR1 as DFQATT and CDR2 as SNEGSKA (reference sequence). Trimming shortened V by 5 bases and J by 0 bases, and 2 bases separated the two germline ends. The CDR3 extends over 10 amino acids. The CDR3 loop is CSAGSYEQYV. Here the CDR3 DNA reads TGCAGTGCTGGCTCCTACGAGCAGTACGTC.

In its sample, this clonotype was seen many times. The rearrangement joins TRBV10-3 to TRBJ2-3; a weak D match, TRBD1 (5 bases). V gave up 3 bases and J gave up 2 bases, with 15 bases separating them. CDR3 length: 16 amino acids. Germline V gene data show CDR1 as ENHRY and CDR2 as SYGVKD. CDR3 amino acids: CAISENGQGFTDTQYF. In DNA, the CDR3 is TGTGCCATCAGTGAAAATGGGCAGGGCTTCACAGATACGCAGTATTTT.

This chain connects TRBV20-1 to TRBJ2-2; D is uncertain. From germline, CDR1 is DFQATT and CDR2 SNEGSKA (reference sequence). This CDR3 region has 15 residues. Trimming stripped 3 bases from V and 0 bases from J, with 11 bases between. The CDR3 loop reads CSASDWAANTGELFF. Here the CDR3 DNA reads TGCAGTGCTAGTGATTGGGCCGCGAACACCGGGGAGCTGTTTTTT.

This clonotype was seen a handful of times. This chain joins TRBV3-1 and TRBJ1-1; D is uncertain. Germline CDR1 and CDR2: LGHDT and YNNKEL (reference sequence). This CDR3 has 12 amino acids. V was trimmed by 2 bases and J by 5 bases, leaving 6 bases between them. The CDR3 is CASSQYGTEAFF. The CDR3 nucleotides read TGTGCCAGCAGCCAATATGGGACTGAAGCTTTCTTT. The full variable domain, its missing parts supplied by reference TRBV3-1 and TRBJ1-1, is DTAVSQTPKYLVTQMGNDKSIKCEQNLGHDTMYWYKQDSKKFLKIMFSYNNKELIINETVPNRFSPKSPDKAHLNLHINSLELGDSAVYFCASSQYGTEAFFGQGTRLTVV.

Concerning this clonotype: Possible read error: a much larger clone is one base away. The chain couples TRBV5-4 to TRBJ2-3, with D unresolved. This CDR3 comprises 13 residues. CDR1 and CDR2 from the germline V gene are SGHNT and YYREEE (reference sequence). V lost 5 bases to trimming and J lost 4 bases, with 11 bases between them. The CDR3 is CASSLPHADTQYF. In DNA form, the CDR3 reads TGTGCCAGCAGTTTGCCCCACGCAGATACGCAGTATTTT.